These T cell receptor beta chains were read from a single sample in a study of beta chain features in type 1 diabetes. Some clones are missing from TCRdb's copy, which holds only in-frame ones; the method was immunoSEQ multiplex PCR. The table has 130,000 to 150,000 clones, 40% to 55% seen once. Material: Tregs from blood. Receptor source: a man between 18 and 29 years old in good health. Both conserved end residues are part of each CDR3. D genes are given only for firm matches. Some rows have no size entry. The others give once, few or many, or a class for an expanded clone.

clone_size: .; d_call: .; v_call: TRBV28; cdr3_length: 13; j_call: TRBJ2-7; cdr3_aa: CASSSRVSYEQYF; cdr3_nt: TGTGCCAGCAGTTCGAGGGTTTCCTACGAGCAGTACTTC
clone_size: few; d_call: TRBD1; v_call: TRBV28; cdr3_length: 12; j_call: TRBJ2-7; cdr3_aa: CAAQGSNYEQYF; cdr3_nt: TGTGCCGCACAGGGGTCGAACTACGAGCAGTACTTC
clone_size: few; d_call: TRBD1; v_call: TRBV29-1; cdr3_length: 14; j_call: TRBJ2-3; cdr3_aa: CSVSPGQSTDTQYF; cdr3_nt: TGCAGCGTTTCACCGGGACAGAGCACAGATACGCAGTATTTT
clone_size: .; d_call: .; v_call: TRBV6-1; cdr3_length: 15; j_call: TRBJ2-5; cdr3_aa: CASNSGTLYQETQYF; cdr3_nt: TGTGCCAGCAATTCCGGGACACTGTACCAAGAGACCCAGTACTTC
clone_size: .; d_call: .; v_call: TRBV5-1; cdr3_length: 12; j_call: TRBJ2-7; cdr3_aa: CASSLTGSEQYF; cdr3_nt: TGCGCCAGCAGCTTGACGGGGAGCGAGCAGTACTTC
clone_size: .; d_call: TRBD2; v_call: TRBV14; cdr3_length: 17; j_call: TRBJ2-7; cdr3_aa: CASSQGGIAGGPYEQYF; cdr3_nt: TGTGCCAGCAGCCAAGGGGGAATAGCGGGAGGACCCTACGAGCAGTACTTC
clone_size: .; d_call: .; v_call: TRBV27; cdr3_length: 21; j_call: TRBJ2-1; cdr3_aa: CASSLLPFDNAGPTKYNEQFF; cdr3_nt: TGTGCCAGCAGTTTATTGCCTTTTGACAATGCGGGGCCCACAAAATACAATGAGCAGTTCTTC
clone_size: .; d_call: TRBD1; v_call: TRBV28; cdr3_length: 12; j_call: TRBJ2-7; cdr3_aa: CASSRGDRGWYF; cdr3_nt: TGTGCCAGCAGTCGGGGCGACAGGGGTTGGTACTTC
clone_size: .; d_call: TRBD1; v_call: TRBV15; cdr3_length: 15; j_call: TRBJ2-7; cdr3_aa: CATSRQTGVAYEQYF; cdr3_nt: TGTGCCACCAGCAGACAGACAGGGGTGGCCTACGAGCAGTACTTC
clone_size: .; d_call: .; v_call: TRBV6-5; cdr3_length: 16; j_call: TRBJ1-6; cdr3_aa: CASSYSGQWHNSPLHF; cdr3_nt: TGTGCCAGCAGTTATAGTGGACAGTGGCATAATTCACCCCTCCACTTT
clone_size: once; d_call: .; v_call: TRBV19; cdr3_length: 15; j_call: TRBJ1-6; cdr3_aa: CASSIPGLRNSPLHF; cdr3_nt: TGTGCCAGTAGTATTCCGGGACTTCGTAATTCACCCCTCCACTTT
clone_size: few; d_call: TRBD2; v_call: TRBV6-6; cdr3_length: 14; j_call: TRBJ2-4; cdr3_aa: CASTRTSGKNIQYF; cdr3_nt: TGTGCCAGCACTCGGACTAGCGGGAAAAACATTCAGTACTTC
clone_size: .; d_call: .; v_call: TRBV25-1; cdr3_length: 15; j_call: TRBJ2-1; cdr3_aa: CASSGTRGGYNEQFF; cdr3_nt: TGTGCCAGCAGTGGGACCCGAGGAGGCTACAATGAGCAGTTCTTC
clone_size: .; d_call: .; v_call: TRBV28; cdr3_length: 13; j_call: TRBJ2-1; cdr3_aa: CASSLQAYNEQFF; cdr3_nt: TGTGCCAGCAGTTTACAGGCCTACAATGAGCAGTTCTTC
clone_size: .; d_call: .; v_call: TRBV4-3; cdr3_length: 13; j_call: TRBJ2-5; cdr3_aa: CASSQGQLETQYF; cdr3_nt: TGCGCCAGCAGCCAAGGACAGTTAGAGACCCAGTACTTC
clone_size: .; d_call: TRBD2; v_call: TRBV5-4; cdr3_length: 17; j_call: TRBJ2-3; cdr3_aa: CASSAERAGGGTDTQYF; cdr3_nt: TGTGCCAGCAGCGCCGAACGAGCGGGGGGGGGCACAGATACGCAGTATTTT
clone_size: .; d_call: .; v_call: TRBV19; cdr3_length: 14; j_call: TRBJ1-2; cdr3_aa: CASSILPGSYGYTF; cdr3_nt: TGTGCCAGTAGTATATTACCGGGGTCGTATGGCTACACCTTC
clone_size: .; d_call: TRBD1; v_call: TRBV28; cdr3_length: 14; j_call: TRBJ2-7; cdr3_aa: CASRRQGFYYEQYF; cdr3_nt: TGTGCCAGCAGGAGACAGGGATTTTACTACGAGCAGTACTTC
clone_size: .; d_call: TRBD1; v_call: TRBV7-2; cdr3_length: 15; j_call: TRBJ1-1; cdr3_aa: CASSLEGAWNTEAFF; cdr3_nt: TGTGCCAGCAGCTTAGAGGGGGCTTGGAACACTGAAGCTTTCTTT
clone_size: few; d_call: TRBD2; v_call: TRBV6-5; cdr3_length: 15; j_call: TRBJ2-1; cdr3_aa: CASSSGTSGNNEQFF; cdr3_nt: TGTGCCAGCAGTTCCGGGACTAGCGGGAACAATGAGCAGTTCTTC
clone_size: few; d_call: .; v_call: TRBV7-3; cdr3_length: 15; j_call: TRBJ2-5; cdr3_aa: CASRPTGGVTETQYF; cdr3_nt: TGTGCCAGCAGACCCACCGGGGGAGTAACAGAGACCCAGTACTTC
clone_size: .; d_call: .; v_call: TRBV7-2; cdr3_length: 13; j_call: TRBJ1-5; cdr3_aa: CASSSDSRWPQHF; cdr3_nt: TGTGCCAGCAGTTCGGACTCCCGGTGGCCCCAGCATTTT
clone_size: few; d_call: .; v_call: TRBV2; cdr3_length: 13; j_call: TRBJ1-1; cdr3_aa: CASSRDSNTEAFF; cdr3_nt: TGTGCCAGCAGTCGGGACTCGAACACTGAAGCTTTCTTT
clone_size: .; d_call: .; v_call: TRBV10-2; cdr3_length: 14; j_call: TRBJ2-2; cdr3_aa: CASSEGARTGELFF; cdr3_nt: TGCGCCAGCAGTGAGGGGGCGAGAACCGGGGAGCTGTTTTTT
clone_size: .; d_call: .; v_call: TRBV4-1; cdr3_length: 17; j_call: TRBJ2-6; cdr3_aa: CASSQADRTSGANVLTF; cdr3_nt: TGCGCCAGCAGCCAAGCGGACAGAACTTCTGGGGCCAACGTCCTGACTTTC
clone_size: .; d_call: .; v_call: TRBV18; cdr3_length: 12; j_call: TRBJ2-4; cdr3_aa: CASSPGGSIQYF; cdr3_nt: TGTGCCAGCTCACCAGGGGGCTCCATTCAGTACTTC
clone_size: .; d_call: .; v_call: TRBV7-3; cdr3_length: 15; j_call: TRBJ2-7; cdr3_aa: CASSLTGTSAGEQYF; cdr3_nt: TGTGCCAGCAGCTTAACCGGGACTTCTGCGGGCGAGCAGTACTTC
clone_size: .; d_call: .; v_call: TRBV11-2; cdr3_length: 13; j_call: TRBJ2-7; cdr3_aa: CASSLGQTYEQYF; cdr3_nt: TGTGCCAGCAGCTTAGGACAAACCTACGAGCAGTACTTC
clone_size: .; d_call: TRBD2; v_call: TRBV10-3; cdr3_length: 14; j_call: TRBJ2-7; cdr3_aa: CAISGTSWAYEQYF; cdr3_nt: TGTGCCATCAGTGGGACTAGCTGGGCCTACGAGCAGTACTTC
clone_size: few; d_call: TRBD1; v_call: TRBV6-6; cdr3_length: 16; j_call: TRBJ2-7; cdr3_aa: CASSYSAGDRGYEQYF; cdr3_nt: TGTGCCAGCAGTTACTCGGCAGGGGACAGGGGCTACGAGCAGTACTTC
clone_size: .; d_call: TRBD2; v_call: TRBV4-2; cdr3_length: 16; j_call: TRBJ2-7; cdr3_aa: CASSQESGSYSYEQYF; cdr3_nt: TGTGCCAGCAGCCAAGAGAGCGGGAGCTACTCCTACGAGCAGTACTTC
clone_size: few; d_call: TRBD1; v_call: TRBV4-2; cdr3_length: 15; j_call: TRBJ2-2; cdr3_aa: CASSRQGADTGELFF; cdr3_nt: TGTGCCAGCAGCCGACAGGGGGCGGACACCGGGGAGCTGTTTTTT
clone_size: .; d_call: .; v_call: TRBV18; cdr3_length: 15; j_call: TRBJ2-5; cdr3_aa: CASSPRLGVQETQYF; cdr3_nt: TGTGCCAGCTCACCACGCCTCGGGGTCCAAGAGACCCAGTACTTC
clone_size: once; d_call: .; v_call: TRBV5-1; cdr3_length: 13; j_call: TRBJ1-1; cdr3_aa: CASSLRRYTEAFF; cdr3_nt: TGCGCCAGCAGCTTGAGGAGATACACTGAAGCTTTCTTT
clone_size: few; d_call: .; v_call: TRBV7-2; cdr3_length: 13; j_call: TRBJ2-1; cdr3_aa: CASSLQGYNEQFF; cdr3_nt: TGTGCCAGCAGCTTACAGGGATACAATGAGCAGTTCTTC
clone_size: .; d_call: .; v_call: TRBV5-1; cdr3_length: 14; j_call: TRBJ2-3; cdr3_aa: CASSLVSGVDTQYF; cdr3_nt: TGCGCCAGCAGCTTGGTTTCAGGGGTGGATACGCAGTATTTT
clone_size: .; d_call: .; v_call: TRBV4-1; cdr3_length: 15; j_call: TRBJ2-7; cdr3_aa: CASSQGRGSAYEQYF; cdr3_nt: TGCGCCAGCAGCCAGGGAAGGGGGAGCGCCTACGAGCAGTACTTC